This T cell receptor beta chain was documented in a study of early T cells in non-severe SARS-CoV-2 infection. Researchers attached unique molecular identifiers to individual cDNA molecules. One entry per CDR3 protein, called by TCRdb with MiXCR from the 5' RACE reads. The sample records over 50,000 distinct CDR3 sequences, 10% to 11% being singletons. This clonotype was sampled from an adult who was a healthcare worker with PCR-confirmed SARS-CoV-2 infection or an uninfected control (not recorded which). Sequencing was done on a sample of whole blood.

The CDR3 sequence is CSVERRQETQYF. For the CDR3, the DNA is TGCAGCGTTGAACGTCGGCAAGAGACCCAGTACTTC. The chain employs TRBV29-1 and TRBJ2-5; D is unclear. The CDR3 totals 12 residues. Trimming shortened V by 2 bases and J by 2 bases, and 6 bases separated the two germline ends. From germline, CDR1 is SQVTM and CDR2 ANQGSEA.